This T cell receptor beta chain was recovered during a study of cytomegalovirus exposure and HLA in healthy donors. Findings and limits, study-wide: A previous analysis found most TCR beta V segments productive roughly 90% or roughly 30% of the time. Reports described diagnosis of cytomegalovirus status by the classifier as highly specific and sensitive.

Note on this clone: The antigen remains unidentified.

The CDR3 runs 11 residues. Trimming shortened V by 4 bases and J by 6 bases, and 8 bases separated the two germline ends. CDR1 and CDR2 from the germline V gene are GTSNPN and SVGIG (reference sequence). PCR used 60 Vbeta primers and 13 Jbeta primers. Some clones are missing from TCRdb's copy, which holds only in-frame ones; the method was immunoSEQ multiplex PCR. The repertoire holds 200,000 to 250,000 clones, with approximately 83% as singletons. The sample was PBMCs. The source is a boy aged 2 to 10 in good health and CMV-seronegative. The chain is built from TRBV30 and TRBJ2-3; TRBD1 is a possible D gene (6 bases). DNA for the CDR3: TGTGCCTGGACCGACAGGGATACGCAGTATTTT. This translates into CAWTDRDTQYF.